The source of this T cell receptor beta chain is a study of cytomegalovirus exposure and HLA in healthy donors. General study points: Productive rates of about 90% or about 30% were seen for most TCR beta V segments in an earlier analysis.

Trimming removed 1 base at V and 4 bases at J, with 13 bases between. The CDR3 length is 16 residues. The germline gives CDR1 LGHNA, CDR2 YNFKEQ. Primers for the PCR totalled 60 Vbeta and 13 Jbeta. TCRdb keeps only in-frame clones here, not all; method: immunoSEQ multiplex PCR. The sample has 100,000 to 150,000 clones; less than 75% are singletons. Of note for this clone: Antigen unknown.

The sample comprised PBMCs. The receptor was isolated from a woman aged 35 to 49 in good health and CMV-seronegative. This chain links TRBV4-2 with TRBJ1-4; TRBD1 is a possible D gene (5 bases). CDR3 bases: TGTGCCAGCAGCCAAGGGGAGGGACCGATTAATGAAAAACTGTTTTTT. Its protein product is CASSQGEGPINEKLFF.